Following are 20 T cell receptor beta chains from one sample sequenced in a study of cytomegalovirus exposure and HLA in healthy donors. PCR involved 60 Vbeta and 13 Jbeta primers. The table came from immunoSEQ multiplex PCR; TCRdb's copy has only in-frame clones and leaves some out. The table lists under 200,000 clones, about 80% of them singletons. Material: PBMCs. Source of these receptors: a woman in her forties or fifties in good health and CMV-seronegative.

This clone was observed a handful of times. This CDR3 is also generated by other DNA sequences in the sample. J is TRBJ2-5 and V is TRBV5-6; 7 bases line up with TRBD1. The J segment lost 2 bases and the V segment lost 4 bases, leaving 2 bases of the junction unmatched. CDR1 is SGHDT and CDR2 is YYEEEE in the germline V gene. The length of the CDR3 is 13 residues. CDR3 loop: CASSPTGQETQYF. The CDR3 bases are TGTGCCAGCAGCCCGACAGGGCAAGAGACCCAGTACTTC.

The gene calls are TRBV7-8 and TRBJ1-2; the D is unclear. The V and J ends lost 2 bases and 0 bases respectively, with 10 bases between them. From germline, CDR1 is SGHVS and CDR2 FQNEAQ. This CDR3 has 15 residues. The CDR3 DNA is TGTGCCAGCAGCTTACACGAGATCCCTAACTATGGCTACACCTTC. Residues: CASSLHEIPNYGYTF.

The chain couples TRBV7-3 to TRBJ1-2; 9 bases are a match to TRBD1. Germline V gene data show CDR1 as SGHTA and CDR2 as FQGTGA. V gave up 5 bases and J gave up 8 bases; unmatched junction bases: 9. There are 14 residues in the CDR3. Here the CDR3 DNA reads TGTGCCAGCAGCCCCGGGACAGGGAGGGGCGGCTACACCTTC. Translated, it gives CASSPGTGRGGYTF.

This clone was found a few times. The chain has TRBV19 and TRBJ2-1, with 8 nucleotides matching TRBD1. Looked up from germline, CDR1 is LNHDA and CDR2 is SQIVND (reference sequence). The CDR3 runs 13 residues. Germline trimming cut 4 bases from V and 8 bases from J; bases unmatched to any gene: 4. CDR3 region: CASSTRTGHEQFF. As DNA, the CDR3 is TGTGCCAGTAGTACGCGGACAGGGCATGAGCAGTTCTTC.

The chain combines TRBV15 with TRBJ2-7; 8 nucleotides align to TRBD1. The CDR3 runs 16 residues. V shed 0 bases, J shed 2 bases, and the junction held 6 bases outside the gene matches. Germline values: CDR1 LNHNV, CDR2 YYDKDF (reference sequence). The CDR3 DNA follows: TGTGCCACCAGCAGAGACTGGCCAGGGGGCGCCTACGAGCAGTACTTC. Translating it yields CATSRDWPGGAYEQYF.

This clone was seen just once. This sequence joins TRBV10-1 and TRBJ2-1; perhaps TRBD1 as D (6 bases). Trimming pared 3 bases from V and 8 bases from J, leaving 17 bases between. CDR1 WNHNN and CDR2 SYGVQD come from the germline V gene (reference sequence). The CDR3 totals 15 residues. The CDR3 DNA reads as TGCGCCAGCAGTGAAAACCCAGGGGTCCCGGATGAGCAGTTCTTC. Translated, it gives CASSENPGVPDEQFF.

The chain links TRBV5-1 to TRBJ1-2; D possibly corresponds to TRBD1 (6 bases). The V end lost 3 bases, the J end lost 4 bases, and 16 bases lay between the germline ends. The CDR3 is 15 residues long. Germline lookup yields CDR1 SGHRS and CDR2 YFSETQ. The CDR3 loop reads CASSWSQGVRYGYTF. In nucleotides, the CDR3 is TGCGCCAGCAGCTGGTCACAGGGCGTTCGCTATGGCTACACCTTC.

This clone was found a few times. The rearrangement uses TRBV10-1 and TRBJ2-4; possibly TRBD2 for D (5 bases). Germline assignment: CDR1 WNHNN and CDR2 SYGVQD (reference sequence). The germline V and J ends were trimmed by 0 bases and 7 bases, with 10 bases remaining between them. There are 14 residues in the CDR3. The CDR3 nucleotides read TGCGCCAGCAGTGAGTCCGAGGGCGGGAACATTCAGTACTTC. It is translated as CASSESEGGNIQYF.

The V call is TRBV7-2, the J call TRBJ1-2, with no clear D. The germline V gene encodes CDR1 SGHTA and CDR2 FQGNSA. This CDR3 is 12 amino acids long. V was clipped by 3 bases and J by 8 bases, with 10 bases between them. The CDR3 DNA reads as TGTGCCAGCAGCTTGTCAGGCCGGGGCTACACCTTC. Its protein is CASSLSGRGYTF.

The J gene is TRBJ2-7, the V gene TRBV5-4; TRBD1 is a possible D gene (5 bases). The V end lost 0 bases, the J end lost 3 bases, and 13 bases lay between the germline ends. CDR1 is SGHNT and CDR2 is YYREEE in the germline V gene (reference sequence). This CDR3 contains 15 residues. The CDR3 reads CASSLAQGSYYEQYF. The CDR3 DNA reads TGTGCCAGCAGCTTGGCGCAGGGTAGTTACTACGAGCAGTACTTC.

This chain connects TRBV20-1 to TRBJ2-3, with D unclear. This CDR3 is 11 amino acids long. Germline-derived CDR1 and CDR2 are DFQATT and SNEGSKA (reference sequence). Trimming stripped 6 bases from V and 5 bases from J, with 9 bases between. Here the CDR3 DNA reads TGCAGTGCATCCGTCAGAGATACGCAGTATTTT. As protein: CSASVRDTQYF.

The CDR3 is CASSIEGHQPQHF. CDR3 nucleotide sequence: TGTGCCAGTAGTATAGAGGGGCATCAGCCCCAGCATTTT. The rearrangement joins TRBV19 to TRBJ1-5, with D possibly TRBD1 on 5 matching bases. The CDR3 runs 13 residues. Germline V gene data show CDR1 as LNHDA and CDR2 as SQIVND (reference sequence). V lost 0 bases to trimming and J lost 5 bases, with 5 bases between them.

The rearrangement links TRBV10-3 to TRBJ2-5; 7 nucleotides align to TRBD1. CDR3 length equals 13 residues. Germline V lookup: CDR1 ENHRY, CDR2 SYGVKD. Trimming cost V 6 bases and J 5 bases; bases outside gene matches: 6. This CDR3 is CAISLRQGETQYF. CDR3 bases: TGTGCCATCAGCCTTCGACAGGGTGAGACCCAGTACTTC.

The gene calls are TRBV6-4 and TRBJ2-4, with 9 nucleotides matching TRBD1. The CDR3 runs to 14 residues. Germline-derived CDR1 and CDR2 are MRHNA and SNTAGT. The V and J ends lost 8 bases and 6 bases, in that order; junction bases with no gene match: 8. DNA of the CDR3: TGTGCCAGCGTCCTGGTGGGACAGGGAAACATTCAGTACTTC. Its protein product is CASVLVGQGNIQYF.

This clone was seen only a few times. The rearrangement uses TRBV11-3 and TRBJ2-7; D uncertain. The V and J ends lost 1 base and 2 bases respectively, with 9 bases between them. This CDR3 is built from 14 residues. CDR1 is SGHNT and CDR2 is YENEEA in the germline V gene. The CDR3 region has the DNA TGTGCCAGCAGCTTAGGAGGCAATACCTACGAGCAGTACTTC. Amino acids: CASSLGGNTYEQYF.

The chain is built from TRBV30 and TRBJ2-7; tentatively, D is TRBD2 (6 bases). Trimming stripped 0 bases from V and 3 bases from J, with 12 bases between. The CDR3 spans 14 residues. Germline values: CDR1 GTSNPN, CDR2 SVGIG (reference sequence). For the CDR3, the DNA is TGTGCCTGGAGTGTAACCGGGAGAATCTACGAGCAGTACTTC. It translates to CAWSVTGRIYEQYF.

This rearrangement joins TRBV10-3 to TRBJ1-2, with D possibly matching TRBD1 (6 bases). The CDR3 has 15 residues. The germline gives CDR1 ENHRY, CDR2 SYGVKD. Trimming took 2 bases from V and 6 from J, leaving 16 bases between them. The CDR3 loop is CAISEDVGRQDGYTF. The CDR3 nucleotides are TGTGCCATCAGTGAGGACGTAGGCCGACAGGATGGCTACACCTTC.

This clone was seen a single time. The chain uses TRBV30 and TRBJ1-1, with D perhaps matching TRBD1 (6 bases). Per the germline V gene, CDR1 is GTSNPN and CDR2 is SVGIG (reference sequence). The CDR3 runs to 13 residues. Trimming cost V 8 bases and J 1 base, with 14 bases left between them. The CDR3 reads CAQSRDKNTEAFF. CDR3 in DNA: TGTGCCCAGTCACGGGACAAGAACACTGAAGCTTTCTTT.

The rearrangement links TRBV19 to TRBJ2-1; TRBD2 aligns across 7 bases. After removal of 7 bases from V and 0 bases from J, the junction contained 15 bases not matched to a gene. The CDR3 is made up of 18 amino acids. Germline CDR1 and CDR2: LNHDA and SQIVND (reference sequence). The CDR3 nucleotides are TGTGCCAGTACCTCTAGGGCTAGCGGATTCCGCTCCTACAATGAGCAGTTCTTC. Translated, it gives CASTSRASGFRSYNEQFF.

The CDR3 DNA reads as TGTGCCAGCAGCCAGACAGGGTTGGGGTACAATGAGCAGTTCTTC. Its translation is CASSQTGLGYNEQFF. The chain couples TRBV11-3 to TRBJ2-1, with 7 nucleotides matching TRBD1. Germline loops: CDR1 SGHNT, CDR2 YENEEA. The CDR3 is 15 residues long. The ends lost 5 bases at V and 4 bases at J; junction bases unmatched: 8. Supplemented by reference TRBV11-3 and TRBJ2-1, the full variable domain reads EAGVVQSPRYKIIEKKQPVAFWCNPISGHNTLYWYLQNLGQGPELLIRYENEEAVDDSQLPKDRFSAERLKGVDSTLKIQPAELGDSAVYLCASSQTGLGYNEQFFGPGTRLTVL.